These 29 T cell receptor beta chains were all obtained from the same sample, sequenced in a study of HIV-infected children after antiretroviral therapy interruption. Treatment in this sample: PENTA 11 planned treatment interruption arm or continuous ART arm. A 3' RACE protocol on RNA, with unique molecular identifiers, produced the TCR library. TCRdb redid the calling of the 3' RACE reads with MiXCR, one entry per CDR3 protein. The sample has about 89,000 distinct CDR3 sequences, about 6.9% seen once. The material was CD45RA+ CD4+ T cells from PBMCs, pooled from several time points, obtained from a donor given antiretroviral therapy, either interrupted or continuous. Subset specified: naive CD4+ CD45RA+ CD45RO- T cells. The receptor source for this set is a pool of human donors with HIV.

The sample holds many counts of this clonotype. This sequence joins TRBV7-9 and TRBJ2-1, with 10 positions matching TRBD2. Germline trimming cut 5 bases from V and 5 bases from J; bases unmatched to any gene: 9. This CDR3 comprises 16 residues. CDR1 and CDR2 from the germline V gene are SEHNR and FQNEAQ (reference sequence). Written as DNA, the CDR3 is TGTGCCAGCAGCGTTTTTTCTAGCGGGAGCAACAATGAGCAGTTCTTC. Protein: CASSVFSSGSNNEQFF.

The CDR3 protein is CSATGDTQYF. The CDR3 bases are TGCAGTGCCACCGGGGATACGCAGTATTTT. The chain joins TRBV20-1 to TRBJ2-3; D remains ambiguous. The CDR3 is made up of 10 amino acids. The germline V gene has CDR1 DFQATT and CDR2 SNEGSKA (reference sequence). The V and J ends lost 6 bases and 6 bases respectively, with 7 bases between them.

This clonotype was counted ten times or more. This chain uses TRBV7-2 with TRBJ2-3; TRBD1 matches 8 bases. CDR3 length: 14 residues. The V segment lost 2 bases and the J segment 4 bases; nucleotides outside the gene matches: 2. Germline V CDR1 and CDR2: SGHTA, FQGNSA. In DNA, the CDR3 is TGTGCCAGCAGCTTACGACAGGGGCCAGATACGCAGTATTTT. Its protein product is CASSLRQGPDTQYF.

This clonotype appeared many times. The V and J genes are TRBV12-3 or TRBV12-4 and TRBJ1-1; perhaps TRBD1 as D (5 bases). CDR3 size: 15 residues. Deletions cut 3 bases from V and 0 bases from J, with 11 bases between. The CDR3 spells CASSFAGTMNTEAFF. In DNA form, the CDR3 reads TGTGCCAGCAGTTTCGCAGGGACCATGAACACTGAAGCTTTCTTT.

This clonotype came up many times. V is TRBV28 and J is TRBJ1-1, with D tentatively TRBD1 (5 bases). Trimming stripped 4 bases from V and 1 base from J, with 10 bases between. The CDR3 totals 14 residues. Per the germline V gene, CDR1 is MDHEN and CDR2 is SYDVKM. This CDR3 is CASSWGRGNTEAFF. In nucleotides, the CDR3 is TGTGCCAGCAGTTGGGGACGGGGGAACACTGAAGCTTTCTTT.

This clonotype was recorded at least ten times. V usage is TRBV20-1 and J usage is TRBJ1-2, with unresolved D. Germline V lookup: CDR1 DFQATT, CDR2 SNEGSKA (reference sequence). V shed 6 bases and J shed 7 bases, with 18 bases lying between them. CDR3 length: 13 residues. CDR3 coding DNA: TGCAGTGCCAAGCACGGAGGATGGATTGGCTACACCTTC. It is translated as CSAKHGGWIGYTF.

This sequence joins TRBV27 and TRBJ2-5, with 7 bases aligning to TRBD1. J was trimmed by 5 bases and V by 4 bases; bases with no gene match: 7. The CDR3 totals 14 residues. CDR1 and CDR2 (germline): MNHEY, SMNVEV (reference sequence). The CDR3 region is CASSSRGTGETQYF. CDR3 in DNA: TGTGCCAGCAGTTCCAGGGGGACGGGGGAGACCCAGTACTTC.

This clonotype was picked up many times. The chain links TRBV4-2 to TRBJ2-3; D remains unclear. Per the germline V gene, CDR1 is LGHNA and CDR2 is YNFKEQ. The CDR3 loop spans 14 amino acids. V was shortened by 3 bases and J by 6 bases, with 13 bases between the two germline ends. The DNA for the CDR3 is TGTGCCAGCAGCCAGACGACGCCGGGCGATACGCAGTATTTT. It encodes CASSQTTPGDTQYF.

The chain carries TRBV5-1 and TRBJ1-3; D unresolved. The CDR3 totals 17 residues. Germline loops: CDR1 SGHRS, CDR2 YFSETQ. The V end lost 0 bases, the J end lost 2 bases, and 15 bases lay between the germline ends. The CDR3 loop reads CASSLGRSITTGNTIYF. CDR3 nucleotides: TGCGCCAGCAGCTTGGGGAGGAGTATTACAACTGGAAACACCATATATTTT.

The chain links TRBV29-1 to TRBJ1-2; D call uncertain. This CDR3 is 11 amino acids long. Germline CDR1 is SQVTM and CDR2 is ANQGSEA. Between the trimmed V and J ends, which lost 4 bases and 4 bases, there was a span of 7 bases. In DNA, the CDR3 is TGCAGCGTTGCCAGCCTCTATGGCTACACCTTC. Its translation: CSVASLYGYTF.

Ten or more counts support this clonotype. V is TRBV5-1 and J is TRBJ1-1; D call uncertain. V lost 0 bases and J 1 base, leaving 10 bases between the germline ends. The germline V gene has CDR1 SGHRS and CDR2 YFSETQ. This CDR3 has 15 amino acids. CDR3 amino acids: CASSLAPGSNTEAFF. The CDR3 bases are TGCGCCAGCAGCTTGGCGCCAGGATCGAACACTGAAGCTTTCTTT.

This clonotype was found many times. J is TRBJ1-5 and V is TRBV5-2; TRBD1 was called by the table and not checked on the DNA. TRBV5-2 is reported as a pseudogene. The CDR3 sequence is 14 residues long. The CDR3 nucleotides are TGTGCCAGCAAAGCCGGGACAGACAATCAGCCCCAGCATTTT. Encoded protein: CASKAGTDNQPQHF.

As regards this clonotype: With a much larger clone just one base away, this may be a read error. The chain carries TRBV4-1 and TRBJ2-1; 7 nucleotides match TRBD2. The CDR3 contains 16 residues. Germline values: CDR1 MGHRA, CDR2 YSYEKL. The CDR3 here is CTSSQEERLADLRKFF. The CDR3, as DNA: TGCACCAGCAGCCAAGAGGAAAGGCTAGCGGACCTGAGGAAGTTCTTC.

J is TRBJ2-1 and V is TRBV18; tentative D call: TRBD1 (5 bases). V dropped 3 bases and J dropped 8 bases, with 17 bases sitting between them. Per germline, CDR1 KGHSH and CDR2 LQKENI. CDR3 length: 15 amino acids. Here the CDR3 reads CASSPTRTIMHEQFF. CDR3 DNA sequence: TGTGCCAGCTCACCTACCAGGACAATAATGCATGAGCAGTTCTTC.

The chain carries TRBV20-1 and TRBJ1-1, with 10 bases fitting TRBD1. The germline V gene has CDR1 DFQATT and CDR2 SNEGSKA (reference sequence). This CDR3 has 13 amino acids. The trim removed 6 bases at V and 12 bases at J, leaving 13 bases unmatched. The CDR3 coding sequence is TGCAGTGCACCCCGGCCGGACAGGGGGATAACTTTCTTT. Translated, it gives CSAPRPDRGITFF.

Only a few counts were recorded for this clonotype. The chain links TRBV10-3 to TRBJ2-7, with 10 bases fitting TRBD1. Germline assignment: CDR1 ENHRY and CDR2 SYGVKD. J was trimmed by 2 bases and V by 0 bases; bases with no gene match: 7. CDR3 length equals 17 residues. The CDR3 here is CAISESRGGTGAYEQYF. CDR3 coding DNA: TGTGCCATCAGTGAGTCCCGAGGTGGGACAGGGGCCTACGAGCAGTACTTC.

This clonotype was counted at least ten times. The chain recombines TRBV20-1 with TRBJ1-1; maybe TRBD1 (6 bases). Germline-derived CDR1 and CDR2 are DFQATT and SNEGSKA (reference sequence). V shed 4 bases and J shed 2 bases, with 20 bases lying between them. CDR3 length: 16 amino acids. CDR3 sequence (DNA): TGCAGTGCTAATAGAGCCCGCGGGGGGCCTAACACTGAAGCTTTCTTT. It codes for CSANRARGGPNTEAFF.

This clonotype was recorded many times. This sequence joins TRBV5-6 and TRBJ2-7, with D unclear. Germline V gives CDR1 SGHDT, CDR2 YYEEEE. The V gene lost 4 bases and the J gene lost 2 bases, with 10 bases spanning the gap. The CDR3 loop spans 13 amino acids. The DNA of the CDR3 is TGTGCCAGCAGCGGAACTTCGACCTACGAGCAGTACTTC. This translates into CASSGTSTYEQYF.

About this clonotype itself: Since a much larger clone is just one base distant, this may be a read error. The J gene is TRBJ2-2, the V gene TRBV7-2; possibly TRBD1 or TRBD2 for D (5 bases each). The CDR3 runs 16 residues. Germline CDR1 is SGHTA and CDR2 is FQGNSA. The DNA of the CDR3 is TGTGCCAGCAGCTTAGCCAGGGTGAAGAACACCGGGGAGCGGTTTTTT. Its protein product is CASSLARVKNTGERFF.

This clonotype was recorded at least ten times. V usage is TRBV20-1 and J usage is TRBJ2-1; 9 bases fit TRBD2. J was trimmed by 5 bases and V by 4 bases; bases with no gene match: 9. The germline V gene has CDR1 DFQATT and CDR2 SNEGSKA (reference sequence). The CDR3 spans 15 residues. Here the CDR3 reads CSAKVAGVVNNEQFF. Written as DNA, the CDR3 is TGCAGTGCTAAGGTAGCGGGAGTAGTAAACAATGAGCAGTTCTTC.

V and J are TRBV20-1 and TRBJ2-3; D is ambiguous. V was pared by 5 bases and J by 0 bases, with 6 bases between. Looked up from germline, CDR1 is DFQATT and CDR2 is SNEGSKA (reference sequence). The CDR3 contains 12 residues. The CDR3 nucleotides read TGCAGTGCTTCGGACAGCACAGATACGCAGTATTTT. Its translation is CSASDSTDTQYF.

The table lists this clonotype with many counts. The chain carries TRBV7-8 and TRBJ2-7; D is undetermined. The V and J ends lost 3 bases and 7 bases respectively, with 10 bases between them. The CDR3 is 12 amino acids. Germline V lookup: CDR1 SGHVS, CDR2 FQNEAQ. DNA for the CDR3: TGTGCCAGCAGCTTTCCCCCGGGTGAGCAGTACTTC. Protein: CASSFPPGEQYF.

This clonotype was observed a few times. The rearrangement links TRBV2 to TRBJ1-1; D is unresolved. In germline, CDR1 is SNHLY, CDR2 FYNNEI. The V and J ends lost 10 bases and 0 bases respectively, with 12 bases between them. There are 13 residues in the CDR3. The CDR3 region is CATIPELNTEAFF. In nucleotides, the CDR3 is TGTGCCACCATTCCGGAATTGAACACTGAAGCTTTCTTT.

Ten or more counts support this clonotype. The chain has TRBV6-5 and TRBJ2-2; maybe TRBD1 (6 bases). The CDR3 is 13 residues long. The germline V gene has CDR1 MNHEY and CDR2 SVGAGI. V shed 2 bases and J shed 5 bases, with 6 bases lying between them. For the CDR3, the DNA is TGTGCCAGCAGTTACAGGGGGACCGGGGAGCTGTTTTTT. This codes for CASSYRGTGELFF.

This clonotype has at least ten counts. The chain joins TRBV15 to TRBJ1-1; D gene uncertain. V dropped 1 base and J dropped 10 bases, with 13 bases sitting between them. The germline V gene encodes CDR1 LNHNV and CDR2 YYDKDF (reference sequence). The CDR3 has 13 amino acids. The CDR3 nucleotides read TGTGCCACCAGCAGAGGCGGAACCTCCGGAGCTTTCTTT. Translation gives CATSRGGTSGAFF. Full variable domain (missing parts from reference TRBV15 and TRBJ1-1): DAMVIQNPRYQVTQFGKPVTLSCSQTLNHNVMYWYQQKSSQAPKLLFHYYDKDFNNEADTPDNFQSRRPNTSFCFLDIRSPGLGDTAMYLCATSRGGTSGAFFGQGTRLTVV.

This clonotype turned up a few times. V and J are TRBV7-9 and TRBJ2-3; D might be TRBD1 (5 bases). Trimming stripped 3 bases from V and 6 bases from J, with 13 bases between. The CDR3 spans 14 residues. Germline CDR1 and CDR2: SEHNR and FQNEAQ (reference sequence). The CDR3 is CASSFDSLTDTQYF. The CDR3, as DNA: TGTGCCAGCAGCTTCGACAGCCTCACTGATACGCAGTATTTT.

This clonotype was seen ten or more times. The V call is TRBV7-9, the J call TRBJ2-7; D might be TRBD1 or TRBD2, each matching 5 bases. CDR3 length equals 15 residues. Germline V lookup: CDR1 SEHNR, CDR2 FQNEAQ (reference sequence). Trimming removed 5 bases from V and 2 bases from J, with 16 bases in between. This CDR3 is CASSGPGRIAYEQYF. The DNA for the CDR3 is TGTGCCAGCAGCGGACCGGGACGAATTGCCTACGAGCAGTACTTC. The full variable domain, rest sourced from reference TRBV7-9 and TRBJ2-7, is DTGVSQNPRHKITKRGQNVTFRCDPISEHNRLYWYRQTLGQGPEFLTYFQNEAQLEKSRLLSDRFSAERPKGSFSTLEIQRTEQGDSAMYLCASSGPGRIAYEQYFGPGTRLTVT.

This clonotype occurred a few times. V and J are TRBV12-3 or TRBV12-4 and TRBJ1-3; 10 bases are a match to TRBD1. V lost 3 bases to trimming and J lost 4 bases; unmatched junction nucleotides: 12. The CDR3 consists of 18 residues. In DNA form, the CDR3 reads TGTGCCAGCAGTTTTTACGCAGGGACAGGGGCTTTCGGAAACACCATATATTTT. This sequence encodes CASSFYAGTGAFGNTIYF.

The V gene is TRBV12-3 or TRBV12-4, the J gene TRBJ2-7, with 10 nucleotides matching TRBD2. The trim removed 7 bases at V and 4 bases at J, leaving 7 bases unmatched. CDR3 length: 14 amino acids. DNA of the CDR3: TGTGCCAGCACCCGAAGCGGGGGGGATTACGAGCAGTACTTC. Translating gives CASTRSGGDYEQYF.